Presented here are 3 T cell receptor beta chains from one specimen sequenced in a study of T cell responses to AZD1222 COVID-19 vaccine (dated by TCRdb to the early 2020s). The library came from the immunoSEQ multiplex PCR assay. Entries here come from immuneACCESS through TCRdb and include only in-frame sequences with V and J called. Some clones fail to appear in such tables; in the studies checked, an unresolved V gene covers under half of the shortfall, and the cause of the remainder is unknown. This sample is represented by 100,000 to 150,000 clones; 70% to 90% of them were singletons. Of the sample, 8.5% to 12% falls within the top ten clones. This specimen's time point label, per the study, means: baseline before first vaccination. The sample was peripheral blood, taken on day 0 of AZD1222 vaccination. Every receptor here comes from an adult in good health.

V is TRBV9 and J is TRBJ1-1; 7 nucleotides match TRBD1. With 0 bases clipped from V and 4 bases from J, the junction kept 6 bases outside the gene matches. The CDR3 has 15 amino acids. The germline V gene has CDR1 SGDLS and CDR2 YYNGEE. The CDR3 nucleotides are TGTGCCAGCAGCGTAGATGGACAGGAGCCCACTGAAGCTTTCTTT. Residues: CASSVDGQEPTEAFF.

This chain connects TRBV4-1 to TRBJ1-1; the D is unclear. Trimming removed 0 bases from V and 6 bases from J, with 11 bases in between. CDR3 length: 14 residues. In germline, CDR1 is MGHRA, CDR2 YSYEKL. The CDR3 spells CASSQDGQASEAFF. CDR3 nucleotide sequence: TGCGCCAGCAGCCAAGACGGGCAGGCATCTGAAGCTTTCTTT.

The J gene is TRBJ1-1, the V gene TRBV5-1; D possibly corresponds to TRBD1 (5 bases). The CDR3 covers 16 residues. Germline CDR1 SGHRS, CDR2 YFSETQ. Trimming removed 4 bases at V and 6 bases at J, with 22 bases between. This CDR3 reads CASSLQVPGPGAEAFF. For the CDR3, the DNA is TGCGCCAGCAGCCTACAGGTACCGGGACCAGGCGCTGAAGCTTTCTTT.